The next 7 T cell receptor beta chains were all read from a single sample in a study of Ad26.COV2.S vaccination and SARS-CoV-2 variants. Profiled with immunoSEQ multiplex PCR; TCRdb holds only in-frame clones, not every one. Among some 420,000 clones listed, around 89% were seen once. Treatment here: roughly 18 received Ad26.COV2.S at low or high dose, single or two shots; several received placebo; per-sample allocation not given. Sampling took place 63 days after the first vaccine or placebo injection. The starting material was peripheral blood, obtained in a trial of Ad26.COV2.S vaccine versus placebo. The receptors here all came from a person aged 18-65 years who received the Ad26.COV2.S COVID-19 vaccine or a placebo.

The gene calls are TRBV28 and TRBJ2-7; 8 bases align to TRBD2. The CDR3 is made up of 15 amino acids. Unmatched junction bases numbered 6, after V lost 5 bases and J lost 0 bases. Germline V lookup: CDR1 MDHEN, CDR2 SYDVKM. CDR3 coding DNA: TGTGCCAGCAGTCGGTCTAGCGGGCTCTCCTACGAGCAGTACTTC. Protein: CASSRSSGLSYEQYF. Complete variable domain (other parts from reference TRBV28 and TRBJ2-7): DVKVTQSSRYLVKRTGEKVFLECVQDMDHENMFWYRQDPGLGLRLIYFSYDVKMKEKGDIPEGYSVSREKKERFSLILESASTNQTSMYLCASSRSSGLSYEQYFGPGTRLTVT.

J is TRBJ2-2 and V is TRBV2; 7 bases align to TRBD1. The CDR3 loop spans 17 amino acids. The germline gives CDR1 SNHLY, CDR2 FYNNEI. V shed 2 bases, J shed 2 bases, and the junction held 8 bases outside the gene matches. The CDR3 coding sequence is TGTGCCAGCAGTGAACCCGCCAGGGGGTTTAACACCGGGGAGCTGTTTTTT. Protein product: CASSEPARGFNTGELFF.

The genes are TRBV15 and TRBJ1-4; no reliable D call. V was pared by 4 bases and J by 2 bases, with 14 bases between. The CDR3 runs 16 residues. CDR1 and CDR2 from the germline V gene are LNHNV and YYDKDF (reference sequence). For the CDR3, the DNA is TGTGCCACCAGCAAATTAGGGATTTCGACTAATGAAAAACTGTTTTTT. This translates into CATSKLGISTNEKLFF.

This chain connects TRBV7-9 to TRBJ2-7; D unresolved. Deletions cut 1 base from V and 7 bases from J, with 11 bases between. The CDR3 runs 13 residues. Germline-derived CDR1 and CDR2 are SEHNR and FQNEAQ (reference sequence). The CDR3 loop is CASSLVMGWEQYF. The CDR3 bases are TGTGCCAGCAGCTTAGTAATGGGGTGGGAGCAGTACTTC.

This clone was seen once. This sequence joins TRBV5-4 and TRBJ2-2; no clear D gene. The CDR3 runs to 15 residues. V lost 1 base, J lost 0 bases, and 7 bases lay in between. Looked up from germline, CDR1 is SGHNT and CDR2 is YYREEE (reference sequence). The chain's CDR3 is CASSLPSSNTGELFF. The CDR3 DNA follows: TGTGCCAGCAGCTTGCCTTCTTCGAACACCGGGGAGCTGTTTTTT.

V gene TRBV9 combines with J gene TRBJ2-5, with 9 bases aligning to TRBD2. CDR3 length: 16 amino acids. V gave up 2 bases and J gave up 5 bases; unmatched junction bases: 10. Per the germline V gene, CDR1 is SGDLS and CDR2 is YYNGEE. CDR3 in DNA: TGTGCCAGCAGCGTCTCTAGCGGGGTGAACGGGGAGACCCAGTACTTC. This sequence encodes CASSVSSGVNGETQYF.

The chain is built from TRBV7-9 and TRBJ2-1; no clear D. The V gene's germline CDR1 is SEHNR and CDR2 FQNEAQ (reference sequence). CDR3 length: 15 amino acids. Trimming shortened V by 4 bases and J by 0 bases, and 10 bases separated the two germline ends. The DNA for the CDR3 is TGTGCCAGCAGCTCAATGTGGAGCTCCTACAATGAGCAGTTCTTC. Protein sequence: CASSSMWSSYNEQFF.